A single sample gave rise to the 3 T cell receptor beta chains below, sequenced in a study of blood T cell repertoires in COVID-19. Data came from immunoSEQ multiplex PCR; TCRdb stores just in-frame clones and leaves some out. The table lists hundreds of thousands of clones, 88% of them singletons. What was sequenced was peripheral blood. The receptors derive from a woman aged 40-49 years who had recovered from COVID-19.

The rearrangement links TRBV2 to TRBJ2-3; possibly TRBD2 for D (6 bases). Germline CDR1 reads SNHLY; CDR2 reads FYNNEI. The CDR3 sequence is 15 residues long. Trimming took 3 bases from V and 0 from J, leaving 10 bases between them. CDR3 sequence reads: CASSDLAKSTDTQYF. The CDR3 DNA follows: TGTGCCAGCAGTGATCTAGCGAAGAGCACAGATACGCAGTATTTT.

This clone was recorded a few times. The chain is built from TRBV5-4 and TRBJ1-2, with 12 bases identical to TRBD1. The CDR3 is 16 amino acids. J lost 2 bases, V lost 4 bases, and 6 bases had no gene match. The germline V gene encodes CDR1 SGHNT and CDR2 YYREEE (reference sequence). CDR3 protein: CASSHGTGGGNYGYTF. The CDR3 DNA reads TGTGCCAGCAGCCACGGGACAGGGGGCGGAAACTATGGCTACACCTTC.

The chain uses TRBV24-1 and TRBJ1-2; 8 bases agree with TRBD1. The germline V gene has CDR1 KGHDR and CDR2 SFDVKD. V was clipped by 9 bases and J by 8 bases; unmatched bases: 4. The CDR3 extends over 11 amino acids. In DNA form, the CDR3 reads TGTGCCACCCGGGACAGGCGCGGCTACACCTTC. It is translated as CATRDRRGYTF.